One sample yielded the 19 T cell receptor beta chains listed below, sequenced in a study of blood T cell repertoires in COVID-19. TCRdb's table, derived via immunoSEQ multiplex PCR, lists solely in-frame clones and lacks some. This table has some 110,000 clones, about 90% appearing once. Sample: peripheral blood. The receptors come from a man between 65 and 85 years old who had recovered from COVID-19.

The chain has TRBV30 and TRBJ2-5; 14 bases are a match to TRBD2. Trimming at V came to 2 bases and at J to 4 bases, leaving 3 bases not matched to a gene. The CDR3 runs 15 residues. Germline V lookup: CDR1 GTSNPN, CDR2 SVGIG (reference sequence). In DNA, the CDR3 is TGTGCCTGGAGTCCGGGACTAGCGGGGGTAGAGACCCAGTACTTC. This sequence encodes CAWSPGLAGVETQYF.

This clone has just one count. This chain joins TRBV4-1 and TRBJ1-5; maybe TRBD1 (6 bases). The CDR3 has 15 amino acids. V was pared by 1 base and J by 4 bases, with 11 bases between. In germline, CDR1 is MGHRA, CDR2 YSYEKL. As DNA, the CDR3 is TGCGCCAGCAGCCAAGTCAGGGGCTCGAATCAGCCCCAGCATTTT. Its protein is CASSQVRGSNQPQHF.

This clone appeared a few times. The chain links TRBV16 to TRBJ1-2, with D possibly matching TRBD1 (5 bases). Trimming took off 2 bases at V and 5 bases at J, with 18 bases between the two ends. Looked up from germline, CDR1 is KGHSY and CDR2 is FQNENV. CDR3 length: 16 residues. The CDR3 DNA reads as TGTGCCAGCAGCCAAAGGGTCGCGGGGGACGGATATGGCTACACCTTC. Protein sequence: CASSQRVAGDGYGYTF.

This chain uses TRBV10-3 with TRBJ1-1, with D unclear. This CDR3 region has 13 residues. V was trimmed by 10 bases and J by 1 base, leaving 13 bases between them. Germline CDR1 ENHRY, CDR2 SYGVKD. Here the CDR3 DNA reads TGTGCCACTTACTTGGTCCCGAACACTGAAGCTTTCTTT. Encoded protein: CATYLVPNTEAFF.

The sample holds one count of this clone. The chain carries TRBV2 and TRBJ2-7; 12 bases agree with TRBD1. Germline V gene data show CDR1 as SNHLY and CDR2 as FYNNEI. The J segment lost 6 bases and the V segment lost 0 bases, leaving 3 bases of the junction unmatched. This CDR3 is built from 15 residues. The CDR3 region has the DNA TGTGCCAGCAGTGAAGCGTGGGACAGGGGGCGCGAGCAGTACTTC. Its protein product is CASSEAWDRGREQYF.

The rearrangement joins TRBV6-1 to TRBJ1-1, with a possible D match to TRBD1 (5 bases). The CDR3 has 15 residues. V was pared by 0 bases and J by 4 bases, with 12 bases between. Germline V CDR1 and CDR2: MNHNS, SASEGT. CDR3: CASSEALGEATEAFF. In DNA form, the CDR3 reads TGTGCCAGCAGTGAAGCCCTAGGGGAGGCCACTGAAGCTTTCTTT.

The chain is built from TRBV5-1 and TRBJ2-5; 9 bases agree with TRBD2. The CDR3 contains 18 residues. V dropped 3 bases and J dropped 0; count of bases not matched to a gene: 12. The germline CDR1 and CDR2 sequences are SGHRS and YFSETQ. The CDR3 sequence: CASSSETSGTSDQETQYF. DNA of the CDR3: TGCGCCAGCAGCTCGGAGACTAGCGGTACTTCAGACCAAGAGACCCAGTACTTC.

This CDR3 is CASSQPGGVYEQYF. DNA of the CDR3: TGTGCCAGCAGCCAACCGGGAGGGGTGTACGAGCAGTACTTC. This chain links TRBV3-1 (or the pseudogene TRBV3-2) with TRBJ2-7, with 8 bases lining up with TRBD2. This CDR3 comprises 14 residues. CDR1 and CDR2 from the germline V gene are LGHDT and YNNKEL (reference sequence). Germline trimming cut 2 bases from V and 4 bases from J; bases unmatched to any gene: 4.

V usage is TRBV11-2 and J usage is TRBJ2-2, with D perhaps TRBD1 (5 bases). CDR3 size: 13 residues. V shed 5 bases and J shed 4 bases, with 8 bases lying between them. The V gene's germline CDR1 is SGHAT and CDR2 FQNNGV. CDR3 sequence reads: CASSQGSTGELFF. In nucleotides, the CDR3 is TGTGCCAGCAGCCAGGGCAGCACCGGGGAGCTGTTTTTT.

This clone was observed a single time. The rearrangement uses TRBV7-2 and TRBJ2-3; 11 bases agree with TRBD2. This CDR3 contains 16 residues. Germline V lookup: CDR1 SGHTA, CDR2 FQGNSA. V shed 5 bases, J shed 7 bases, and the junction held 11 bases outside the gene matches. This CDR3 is CASSPIAGGPSNTQYF. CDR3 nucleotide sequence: TGTGCCAGCAGCCCTATAGCGGGAGGGCCCTCTAATACGCAGTATTTT.

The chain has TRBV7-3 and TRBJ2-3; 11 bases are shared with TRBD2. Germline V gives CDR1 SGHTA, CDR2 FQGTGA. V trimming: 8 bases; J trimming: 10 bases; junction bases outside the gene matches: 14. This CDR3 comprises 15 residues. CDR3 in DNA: TGTGCCAGCGGCGTAGCGGGAGGGCCCTTTTGGCCGCAGTATTTT. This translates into CASGVAGGPFWPQYF.

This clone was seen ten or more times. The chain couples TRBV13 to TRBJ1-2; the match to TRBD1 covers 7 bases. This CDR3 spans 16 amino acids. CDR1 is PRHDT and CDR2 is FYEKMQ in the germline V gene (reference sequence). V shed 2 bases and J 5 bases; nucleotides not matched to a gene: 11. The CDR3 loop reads CASSLRRGRDVYGYTF. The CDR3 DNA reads TGTGCCAGCAGCTTACGGAGGGGGCGGGATGTATATGGCTACACCTTC.

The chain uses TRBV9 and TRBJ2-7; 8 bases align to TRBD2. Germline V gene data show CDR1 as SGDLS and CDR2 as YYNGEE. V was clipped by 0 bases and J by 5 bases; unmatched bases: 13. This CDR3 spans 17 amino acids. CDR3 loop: CASSVEGVGLEVHEQYF. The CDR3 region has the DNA TGTGCCAGCAGCGTAGAAGGAGTGGGACTAGAGGTCCACGAGCAGTACTTC.

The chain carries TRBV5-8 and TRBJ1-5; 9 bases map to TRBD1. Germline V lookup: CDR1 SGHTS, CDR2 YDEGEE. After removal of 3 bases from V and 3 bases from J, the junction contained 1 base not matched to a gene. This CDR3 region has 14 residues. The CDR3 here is CASSWTGDNQPQHF. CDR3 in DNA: TGTGCCAGCAGCTGGACAGGGGACAATCAGCCCCAGCATTTT.

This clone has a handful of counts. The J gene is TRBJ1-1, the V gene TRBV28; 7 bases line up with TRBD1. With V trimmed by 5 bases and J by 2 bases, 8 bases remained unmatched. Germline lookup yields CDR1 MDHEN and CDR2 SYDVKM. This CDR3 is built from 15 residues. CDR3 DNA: TGTGCCAGCAGTAACGCTGGGACAGTAAACACTGAAGCTTTCTTT. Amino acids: CASSNAGTVNTEAFF.

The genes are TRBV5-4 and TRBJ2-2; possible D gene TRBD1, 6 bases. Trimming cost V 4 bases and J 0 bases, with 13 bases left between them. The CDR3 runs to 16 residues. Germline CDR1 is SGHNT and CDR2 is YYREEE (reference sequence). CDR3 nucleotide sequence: TGTGCCAGCAGCCAGGGGTCTGCCGCGAACACCGGGGAGCTGTTTTTT. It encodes CASSQGSAANTGELFF.

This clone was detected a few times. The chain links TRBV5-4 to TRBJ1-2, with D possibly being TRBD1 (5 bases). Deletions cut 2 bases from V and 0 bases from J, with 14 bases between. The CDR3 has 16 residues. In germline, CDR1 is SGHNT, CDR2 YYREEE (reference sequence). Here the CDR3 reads CASSFAYRSTNYGYTF. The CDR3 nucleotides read TGTGCCAGCAGCTTTGCTTACAGGTCCACTAACTATGGCTACACCTTC.

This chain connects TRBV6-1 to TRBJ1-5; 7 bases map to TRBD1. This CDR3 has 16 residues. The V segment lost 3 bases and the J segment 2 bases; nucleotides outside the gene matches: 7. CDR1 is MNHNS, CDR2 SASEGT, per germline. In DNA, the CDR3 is TGTGCCAGCAGTGATGGGAAGGGGGCAGGCAATCAGCCCCAGCATTTT. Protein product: CASSDGKGAGNQPQHF.

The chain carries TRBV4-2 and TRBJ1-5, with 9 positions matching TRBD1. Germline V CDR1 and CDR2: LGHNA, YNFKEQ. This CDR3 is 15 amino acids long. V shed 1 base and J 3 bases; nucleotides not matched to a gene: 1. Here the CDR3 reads CASSQGDRDNQPQHF. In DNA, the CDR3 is TGTGCCAGCAGCCAAGGGGACAGGGACAATCAGCCCCAGCATTTT.